These 20 T cell receptor beta chains were sequenced from one sample in a study of T-cell reconstitution after alpha-beta-depleted transplantation in children. A TCRbeta library incorporating unique molecular identifiers was prepared. TCRdb reprocessed the PCR reads via MiXCR and lists one record per CDR3 protein. Altogether fewer than 700,000 distinct CDR3 sequences are present, 23% being singletons, with the ten largest covering roughly 13%. The sequencing used PBMCs, mostly from graft donor cells, collected 360 days after TCRalphabeta/CD19-depleted stem cell transplant. The receptors stem from a boy under two years old who had a stem cell transplant for acute myeloid leukemia, so the T cells may come from the graft donor.

The chain has TRBV4-1 and TRBJ2-3; no reliable D call. V was clipped by 0 bases and J by 9 bases, with 7 bases between them. Germline V gene lookup returns CDR1 MGHRA and CDR2 YSYEKL. CDR3 length: 12 residues. DNA of the CDR3: TGCGCCAGCAGCCAAGAAATAGGGACGCAGTATTTT. Encoded protein: CASSQEIGTQYF.

This clonotype was seen a few times. The genes are TRBV6-5 and TRBJ1-1, with 7 bases that match TRBD1. J gave up 0 bases and V 7 bases, and 8 bases lay outside the gene matches. This CDR3 has 15 amino acids. Germline V gene sequence: CDR1 MNHEY, CDR2 SVGAGI. CDR3 in amino acids: CASIWTGYMNTEAFF. The CDR3 bases are TGTGCCAGCATTTGGACAGGATACATGAACACTGAAGCTTTCTTT.

This clonotype showed up many times. The J gene is TRBJ1-1, the V gene TRBV13; D may be TRBD1 (5 bases). V was cut by 5 bases and J by 0 bases, with 16 bases left in between. The CDR3 loop spans 16 amino acids. The germline CDR1 and CDR2 sequences are PRHDT and FYEKMQ (reference sequence). This chain's CDR3 is CASSGRDEVMNTEAFF. In DNA form, the CDR3 reads TGTGCCAGCAGCGGGAGGGACGAAGTAATGAACACTGAAGCTTTCTTT.

The chain carries TRBV12-3 or TRBV12-4 and TRBJ2-7, with D possibly matching TRBD1 (5 bases). V was pared by 5 bases and J by 0 bases, with 11 bases between. The CDR3 runs 14 residues. CDR3 in amino acids: CASSLRALSYEQYF. The CDR3 DNA follows: TGTGCCAGCAGTCTCAGGGCCCTCTCCTACGAGCAGTACTTC.

The gene calls are TRBV6-1 and TRBJ2-1; D not resolved. V dropped 9 bases and J dropped 4 bases, with 19 bases sitting between them. The CDR3 runs to 15 residues. Germline CDR1 reads MNHNS; CDR2 reads SASEGT. CDR3 residues: CASRKRLVEYNEQFF. DNA of the CDR3: TGTGCCAGTAGGAAGAGGCTAGTCGAATACAATGAGCAGTTCTTC.

The V call is TRBV12-3 or TRBV12-4, the J call TRBJ2-7, with D uncertain. The CDR3 runs 13 residues. V was trimmed by 8 bases and J by 1 base, leaving 12 bases between them. The CDR3 DNA follows: TGTGCCAGCTCCTCCAGTCCGTCCTACGAGCAGTACTTC. It codes for CASSSSPSYEQYF.

The rearrangement joins TRBV27 to TRBJ1-2; 8 nucleotides line up with TRBD1. The CDR3 has 12 amino acids. Germline-derived CDR1 and CDR2 are MNHEY and SMNVEV (reference sequence). With 6 bases clipped from V and 8 bases from J, the junction kept 5 bases outside the gene matches. The CDR3 sequence: CASRSPGGGYTF. CDR3 in DNA: TGTGCCAGCAGGAGTCCAGGGGGCGGCTACACCTTC.

The rearrangement uses TRBV7-2 and TRBJ2-3; D is undetermined. Germline CDR1 SGHTA, CDR2 FQGNSA. The length of the CDR3 is 13 residues. V lost 2 bases and J 8 bases, leaving 11 bases between the germline ends. CDR3 amino acids: CASSLSFGVTQYF. The CDR3 nucleotides are TGTGCCAGCAGCTTAAGTTTTGGAGTTACGCAGTATTTT.

The table lists this clonotype with a few counts. V and J are TRBV12-3 or TRBV12-4 and TRBJ2-3; D is uncertain. V lost 3 bases and J lost 10, with 14 bases in between. This CDR3 is built from 13 residues. Here the CDR3 DNA reads TGTGCCAGCAGTTTGGACCTCAGTAAGGCGCAGTATTTT. Its translation: CASSLDLSKAQYF.

This clonotype was counted at least ten times. The chain employs TRBV12-3 or TRBV12-4 and TRBJ1-1, with 7 bases aligning to TRBD1. V trimming: 6 bases; J trimming: 5 bases; junction bases outside the gene matches: 6. This CDR3 has 13 amino acids. DNA for the CDR3: TGTGCCAGCAGCTCATACAGGGGAACTGAAGCTTTCTTT. This encodes CASSSYRGTEAFF.

This clonotype appeared many times. This chain links TRBV4-2 with TRBJ2-5, with 10 bases matching TRBD1. The CDR3 covers 16 residues. J was trimmed by 5 bases and V by 4 bases; bases with no gene match: 10. CDR1 is LGHNA, CDR2 YNFKEQ, per germline. The CDR3 reads CASSPDDRGHLETQYF. The CDR3 DNA reads TGTGCCAGCAGCCCTGACGACAGGGGGCACTTGGAGACCCAGTACTTC.

The V call is TRBV7-2, the J call TRBJ2-7; D may be TRBD1 or TRBD2 (6 bases each). Trimming took off 2 bases at V and 3 bases at J, with 14 bases between the two ends. The CDR3 covers 15 residues. CDR1 and CDR2 (germline): SGHTA, FQGNSA. The CDR3 loop is CASSLTVGGGYEQYV. DNA for the CDR3: TGTGCCAGCAGCTTAACGGTCGGGGGCGGCTACGAGCAGTACGTC.

This clonotype was seen many times. V gene TRBV6-2 or TRBV6-3 combines with J gene TRBJ2-7; D may be TRBD1 or TRBD2 (5 bases each). Germline CDR1 MNHEY, CDR2 SVGEGT. The CDR3 covers 13 residues. V lost 5 bases and J 4 bases, leaving 12 bases between the germline ends. The CDR3 sequence is CASSQGAWYEQYF. In DNA form, the CDR3 reads TGTGCCAGCAGTCAGGGAGCGTGGTACGAGCAGTACTTC.

This clonotype has only a few counts. The chain recombines TRBV29-1 with TRBJ1-3; a weak D match, TRBD1 (5 bases). Trimming removed 5 bases at V and 3 bases at J, with 11 bases between. The CDR3 length is 13 residues. Per germline, CDR1 SQVTM and CDR2 ANQGSEA. DNA of the CDR3: TGCAGCGTTCTCCAGGGCTTTGGAAACACCATATATTTT. It yields the protein CSVLQGFGNTIYF.

DNA for the CDR3: TGCGCCAGCAGCCGCAGCCTGGACAGACCTAACTATGGCTACACCTTC. It translates to CASSRSLDRPNYGYTF. This chain uses TRBV4-3 with TRBJ1-2; maybe TRBD1 (6 bases). Trimming took off 4 bases at V and 0 bases at J, with 15 bases between the two ends. This CDR3 spans 16 amino acids. Germline V gene sequence: CDR1 LGHNA, CDR2 YSLEER.

This clonotype was found a few times. This rearrangement joins TRBV9 to TRBJ2-2; D is possibly TRBD1 (6 bases). Germline values: CDR1 SGDLS, CDR2 YYNGEE. This CDR3 spans 15 amino acids. Trimming removed 3 bases from V and 7 bases from J, with 16 bases in between. CDR3 nucleotides: TGTGCCAGCAGCGGGGGGCCTTCGAGGGGCGGGGAGCTGTTTTTT. Amino acids: CASSGGPSRGGELFF.

The rearrangement joins TRBV23-1 to TRBJ2-2, with 9 nucleotides matching TRBD1. TRBV23-1 is an ORF for which the function is uncertain. V gave up 7 bases and J gave up 1 base; unmatched junction bases: 19. The CDR3 has 20 residues. This CDR3 is CASTSIEIGWTGENTGELFF. CDR3 in DNA: TGCGCCAGCACCTCAATCGAAATTGGGTGGACAGGGGAGAACACCGGGGAGCTGTTTTTT.

V gene TRBV5-1 combines with J gene TRBJ2-7, with D maybe TRBD1 (5 bases). The length of the CDR3 is 11 residues. The ends were cut back, 4 bases at V and 8 bases at J, with 10 bases in the middle. CDR1 SGHRS and CDR2 YFSETQ come from the germline V gene. Here the CDR3 reads CASSPGHKQYF. CDR3 bases: TGCGCCAGCAGCCCCGGACACAAGCAGTACTTC. The complete variable domain, with remaining parts taken from reference TRBV5-1 and TRBJ2-7, reads KAGVTQTPRYLIKTRGQQVTLSCSPISGHRSVSWYQQTPGQGLQFLFEYFSETQRNKGNFPGRFSGRQFSNSRSEMNVSTLELGDSALYLCASSPGHKQYFGPGTRLTVT.

This chain links TRBV5-1 with TRBJ2-2; 8 nucleotides align to TRBD1. Germline CDR1 reads SGHRS; CDR2 reads YFSETQ. The trim removed 5 bases at V and 0 bases at J, leaving 6 bases unmatched. The CDR3 length is 16 residues. CDR3 coding DNA: TGCGCCAGCAGGACCCCGACAGGGGCGAACACCGGGGAGCTGTTTTTT. It translates to CASRTPTGANTGELFF.

The genes are TRBV30 and TRBJ2-1; 10 bases align to TRBD2. This CDR3 is built from 13 residues. V was clipped by 3 bases and J by 7 bases; unmatched bases: 3. Germline CDR1 is GTSNPN and CDR2 is SVGIG (reference sequence). CDR3 amino acids: CAWRNSGGNEQFF. In DNA, the CDR3 is TGTGCCTGGAGAAATAGCGGGGGGAATGAGCAGTTCTTC.